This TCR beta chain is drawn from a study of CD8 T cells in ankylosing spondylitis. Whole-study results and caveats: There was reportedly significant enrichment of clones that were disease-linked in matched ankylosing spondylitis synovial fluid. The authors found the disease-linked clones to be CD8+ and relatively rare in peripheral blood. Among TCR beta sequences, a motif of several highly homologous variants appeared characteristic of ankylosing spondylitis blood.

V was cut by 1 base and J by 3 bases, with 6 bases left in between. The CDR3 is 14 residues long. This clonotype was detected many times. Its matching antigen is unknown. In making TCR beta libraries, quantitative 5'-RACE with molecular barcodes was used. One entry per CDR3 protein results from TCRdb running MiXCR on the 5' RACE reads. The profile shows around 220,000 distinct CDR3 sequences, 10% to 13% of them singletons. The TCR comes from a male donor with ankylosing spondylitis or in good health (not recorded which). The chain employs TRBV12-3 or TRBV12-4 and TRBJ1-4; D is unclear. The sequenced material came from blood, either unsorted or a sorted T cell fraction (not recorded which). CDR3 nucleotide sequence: TGTGCCAGCAGTTTAGTCGGGTCTAATGAAAAACTGTTTTTT. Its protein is CASSLVGSNEKLFF.